A selection of T cell receptor beta chains follows, all from one sample in a study of blood T cell repertoires in COVID-19. Sequenced by immunoSEQ multiplex PCR; TCRdb stores in-frame clones only, minus some. The profile covers about 120,000 clones, with over 60% appearing a single time and 7.9% taken by the ten largest. The sample consisted of peripheral blood. Receptor source: a human donor in a cohort sampled during active COVID-19. Both conserved end residues are part of each CDR3.

v_gene,j_gene,CDR3aa
TRBV5-1,TRBJ2-3,CASSTGESTDTQYF
TRBV30,TRBJ1-2,CAWSRDVGYGYTF
TRBV28,TRBJ2-7,CASSFGGSSYEQYF
TRBV29-1,TRBJ2-5,CSVEDPAGGRETQYF
TRBV19,TRBJ2-7,CASSVRDRGFSYEQYF
TRBV19,TRBJ1-1,CASSPYYRGTEAFF
TRBV28,TRBJ2-7,CASSFLTGGYPSYEQYF
TRBV5-6,TRBJ1-2,CASSLTGNHGYTF
TRBV18,TRBJ1-1,CASSPRDRKVGFTEAFF
TRBV9,TRBJ1-1,CASSVAGTGDTEAFF
TRBV11-2,TRBJ1-1,CASSLAVGGNPKSTEAFF
TRBV5-1,TRBJ2-7,CASSLTGPYEQYF
TRBV7-9,TRBJ1-2,CASSRTAPNYGYTF
TRBV5-4,TRBJ1-1,CASSWEQGGNTEAFF
TRBV5-4,TRBJ1-6,CASSLGDRYSPLHF
TRBV7-9,TRBJ2-7,CASSPPGQGTNEQYF
TRBV14,TRBJ1-4,CASSQGYRAPNEKLFF
TRBV5-1,TRBJ2-7,CASSLTGGTYEQYF
TRBV19,TRBJ2-5,CASSTTGGARETQYF
TRBV4-1,TRBJ1-1,CASSQGEGGTEAFF
TRBV13,TRBJ2-7,CASSHSSNEQYF
TRBV2,TRBJ1-2,CASSVGTGPYGYTF
TRBV6-5,TRBJ1-2,CASSLDRALGYTF
TRBV12-1,TRBJ2-7,CASSLGQDRNEQYF
TRBV11-2,TRBJ1-1,CASSSQGHLNTEAFF
TRBV27,TRBJ2-7,CASRLAGGEQYF
TRBV5-4,TRBJ1-1,CASSLAGAGTEAFF
TRBV19,TRBJ1-6,CASSIGQGNSPLHF
TRBV7-9,TRBJ1-1,CASSLPGNTEAFF
TRBV9,TRBJ1-1,CASSVGTANTEAFF